One and the same sample provided the 3 T cell receptor beta chains below, sequenced in a study of human T cells and chemical hapten exposure. As for time point: patch test 1, 2 weeks after DPC sensitization. Treatment defined: therapeutic diphenylcyclopropenone sensitization with weekly scalp DPC. TCRdb redid the calling of the RACE reads with MiXCR, one entry per CDR3 protein. This table has roughly 200,000 distinct CDR3 sequences, 20% to 25% appearing once. The sample consisted of whole blood, taken in connection with sensitization to the hapten diphenylcyclopropenone (DPC). These receptors came from a woman in her fifties or sixties with alopecia areata. Some clones in this sample may be carry-over from other donors' samples.

V usage is TRBV7-9 and J usage is TRBJ2-1; D may be TRBD2 (6 bases). The germline gives CDR1 SEHNR, CDR2 FQNEAQ (reference sequence). V was trimmed by 2 bases and J by 8 bases, leaving 16 bases between them. CDR3 length equals 15 residues. CDR3: CASSLLGGEVDEQFF. The CDR3 DNA follows: TGTGCCAGCAGCTTACTAGGAGGGGAGGTAGATGAGCAGTTCTTC.

This clonotype showed up just a few times. This chain uses TRBV10-3 with TRBJ1-5; D is uncertain. The CDR3 contains 14 residues. Germline loops: CDR1 ENHRY, CDR2 SYGVKD. V lost 5 bases, J lost 2 bases, and 10 bases lay in between. CDR3 amino acids: CAISSTLGNQPQHF. As DNA, the CDR3 is TGTGCCATCAGTAGCACCTTGGGCAATCAGCCCCAGCATTTT.

The gene calls are TRBV6-1 and TRBJ2-1; TRBD1 matches at 7 bases. The ends lost 6 bases at V and 3 bases at J; junction bases unmatched: 5. The CDR3 extends over 14 amino acids. The germline gives CDR1 MNHNS, CDR2 SASEGT. The CDR3 DNA reads as TGTGCCAGCAGAATGGGACAGAACTACAATGAGCAGTTCTTC. This encodes CASRMGQNYNEQFF.